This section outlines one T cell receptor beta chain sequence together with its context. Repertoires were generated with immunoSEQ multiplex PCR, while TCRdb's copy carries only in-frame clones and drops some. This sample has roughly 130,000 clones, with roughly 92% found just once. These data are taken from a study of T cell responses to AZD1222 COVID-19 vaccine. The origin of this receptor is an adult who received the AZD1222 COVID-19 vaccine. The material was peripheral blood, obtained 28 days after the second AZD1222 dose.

The CDR3 protein is CASGLGGSYGYTF. For the CDR3, the DNA is TGTGCTAGTGGTTTGGGTGGGAGCTATGGCTACACCTTC. This chain links TRBV12-5 with TRBJ1-2; D gene uncertain. Germline loops: CDR1 LGHNT, CDR2 FRNRAP. V was clipped by 1 base and J by 4 bases, with 7 bases between them. The length of the CDR3 is 13 residues.